The sequence of this T cell receptor (beta chain) was determined in a study of naive and memory T cell subsets. Amplification of ligated cDNA took four PCR rounds with SP2 and nested alpha and beta constant primers. From the UMI-ligation and nested PCR reads, TCRdb called clonotypes with MiXCR, one entry per CDR3 protein. The data contain around 24,000 distinct CDR3 sequences, roughly 5.2% of them seen just once; the ten biggest clones take up approximately 7%. A UMI-containing oligonucleotide was joined by 3' ligation to the TCR cDNA template. At least ten counts were recorded for this clonotype. At one end the junction does not follow the germline gene, possibly because of a read error. The source of this sequence is an adult in good health. Sequencing was carried out using blood.

CDR3 residues: CASAGGASSESFF. The CDR3 nucleotides read TGTGCCAGCGCCGGAGGGGCGTCGAGTGAATCTTTCTTT. The chain is built from TRBV6-2 or TRBV6-3 and TRBJ1-1; possible D gene TRBD1, 5 bases. The CDR3 consists of 13 residues. Germline-derived CDR1 and CDR2 are MNHEY and SVGEGT.